Listed below are T cell receptor beta chains from one sample, sequenced in a study of cytomegalovirus exposure and HLA in healthy donors. The protocol was immunoSEQ multiplex PCR, while the TCRdb copy is restricted to in-frame clones and leaves out a portion. The sample has more than 110,000 clones, about 8.9% seen once. The sequencing input was PBMCs. These receptors were taken from a man in his forties or fifties in good health and CMV-seronegative. Both conserved end residues are part of each CDR3. The D gene is left open where the match is weak. Only some rows state a clone size, as once, few, many or a class for expanded clones.

d_call,clone_size,cdr3_length,v_call,j_call,cdr3_aa,cdr3_nt
TRBD2,few,14,TRBV30,TRBJ2-1,CAWLSSGRYNEQFF,TGTGCCTGGTTATCTAGCGGGAGGTACAATGAGCAGTTCTTC
.,few,14,TRBV18,TRBJ2-3,CASSPDYLTDTQYF,TGTGCCAGCTCACCGGACTACCTCACAGATACGCAGTATTTT
.,few,15,TRBV7-3,TRBJ2-2,CASSLLGGNTGELFF,TGTGCCAGCAGCTTACTAGGGGGGAACACCGGGGAGCTGTTTTTT
.,few,15,TRBV6-4,TRBJ2-1,CASSDTDSSYNEQFF,TGTGCCAGCAGTGACACAGATTCGTCCTACAATGAGCAGTTCTTC
.,few,11,TRBV30,TRBJ2-5,CAWSGRETQYF,TGTGCCTGGAGTGGGCGGGAGACCCAGTACTTC
TRBD2,few,14,TRBV7-8,TRBJ2-7,CASSQAGTSYEQYF,TGTGCCAGCAGCCAAGCGGGAACCTCCTACGAGCAGTACTTC
.,few,14,TRBV30,TRBJ2-7,CAWSGGLSSYEQYF,TGTGCCTGGAGTGGAGGGTTGAGCTCCTACGAGCAGTACTTC
TRBD2,few,14,TRBV5-1,TRBJ2-5,CASSPGLAQETQYF,TGCGCCAGCAGCCCGGGACTAGCGCAAGAGACCCAGTACTTC
TRBD1,few,17,TRBV7-8,TRBJ1-5,CASSLEGQGAIGQPQHF,TGTGCCAGCAGCTTAGAGGGACAGGGGGCTATTGGTCAGCCCCAGCATTTT
TRBD1,.,14,TRBV30,TRBJ1-1,CAWSKGQENTEAFF,TGTGCCTGGAGTAAGGGACAGGAGAACACTGAAGCTTTCTTT
.,few,16,TRBV7-7,TRBJ2-2,CASSSLIGANTGELFF,TGTGCCAGCAGCTCCCTGATCGGGGCGAACACCGGGGAGCTGTTTTTT
TRBD2,few,16,TRBV13,TRBJ2-5,CASSPRLAGGAKTQYF,TGTGCCAGCAGCCCCCGACTAGCGGGGGGGGCAAAGACCCAGTACTTC
.,.,15,TRBV30,TRBJ1-5,CAWSVVRNSNQPQHF,TGTGCCTGGAGTGTGGTCAGAAATAGCAATCAGCCCCAGCATTTT
.,.,13,TRBV7-3,TRBJ2-5,CASSPGSQETQYF,TGTGCCAGCAGCCCGGGATCACAAGAGACCCAGTACTTC
TRBD1,.,15,TRBV7-2,TRBJ2-1,CASRPGRGPYNEQFF,TGTGCCAGCAGGCCGGGCAGGGGGCCCTACAATGAGCAGTTCTTC
.,.,12,TRBV11-2,TRBJ2-4,CASSLSLGIQYF,TGTGCCAGCAGCTTATCACTAGGCATTCAGTACTTC
.,.,15,TRBV11-2,TRBJ2-1,CASSLDLSNHNEQFF,TGTGCCAGCAGCTTAGATCTTAGTAACCACAATGAGCAGTTCTTC
.,few,16,TRBV18,TRBJ1-5,CASSPPGAGGNQPQHF,TGTGCCAGCTCACCACCGGGGGCAGGTGGGAATCAGCCCCAGCATTTT
.,few,14,TRBV6-1,TRBJ2-1,CASIVAAGYNEQFF,TGTGCCAGCATTGTGGCGGCGGGATACAATGAGCAGTTCTTC
.,.,11,TRBV6-5,TRBJ2-7,CASSLEEVQYF,TGTGCCAGCAGCCTCGAGGAGGTTCAGTACTTC
TRBD1,.,14,TRBV6-5,TRBJ2-2,CASTRTGATGELFF,TGTGCCAGCACTCGGACAGGGGCCACCGGGGAGCTGTTTTTT
.,.,14,TRBV27,TRBJ1-2,CASSFFGGNYGYTF,TGTGCCAGCAGTTTTTTTGGGGGCAACTATGGCTACACCTTC
.,.,14,TRBV27,TRBJ1-5,CATTANVGNQPQHF,TGTGCCACCACCGCTAACGTAGGCAATCAGCCCCAGCATTTT
.,few,13,TRBV18,TRBJ2-1,CASSPAGYNEQFF,TGTGCCAGCTCACCAGCGGGCTACAATGAGCAGTTCTTC
.,few,13,TRBV18,TRBJ2-5,CASSPGLQETQYF,TGTGCCAGCTCACCAGGCCTCCAAGAGACCCAGTACTTC
TRBD2,few,13,TRBV29-1,TRBJ2-1,CSVDSGGHDEQFF,TGCAGCGTTGATTCGGGGGGGCACGATGAGCAGTTCTTC
TRBD1,few,14,TRBV30,TRBJ1-5,CAWRRDSLGQPQHF,TGTGCCTGGAGGCGGGACAGCTTGGGTCAGCCCCAGCATTTT
TRBD2,.,18,TRBV13,TRBJ2-2,CASSSRTSADVYTGELFF,TGTGCCAGCAGCTCCCGGACTAGCGCCGATGTCTACACCGGGGAGCTGTTTTTT
.,few,13,TRBV6-5,TRBJ1-1,CASSYRRRTEAFF,TGTGCCAGCAGTTACCGGAGGAGGACTGAAGCTTTCTTT
TRBD2,.,18,TRBV4-2,TRBJ2-7,CASSLWTSGGSNSYEQYF,TGTGCCAGCAGCTTATGGACTAGCGGGGGATCTAATTCCTACGAGCAGTACTTC
TRBD1,few,15,TRBV29-1,TRBJ2-1,CSVDTSGQGANEQFF,TGCAGCGTAGATACCTCCGGCCAGGGGGCGAATGAGCAGTTCTTC
TRBD1,few,15,TRBV5-4,TRBJ1-1,CASSHKGQGQTEAFF,TGTGCCAGCAGCCACAAGGGACAGGGACAAACTGAAGCTTTCTTT
.,few,13,TRBV19,TRBJ1-2,CASSVQGLYGYTF,TGTGCCAGTAGTGTCCAGGGATTATATGGCTACACCTTC
TRBD1,few,13,TRBV6-5,TRBJ2-2,CASHRGSTGELFF,TGTGCCAGCCACAGGGGTAGCACCGGGGAGCTGTTTTTT
TRBD2,.,15,TRBV18,TRBJ2-7,CASSPGTSGDYEQYF,TGTGCCAGCTCACCTGGGACTAGCGGTGACTACGAGCAGTACTTC
.,.,17,TRBV19,TRBJ2-1,CASSINLVRADYNEQFF,TGTGCCAGTAGTATTAACCTTGTCAGGGCCGACTACAATGAGCAGTTCTTC
.,few,11,TRBV6-1,TRBJ2-7,CASRGGYEQYF,TGTGCCAGCAGAGGAGGGTACGAGCAGTACTTC
TRBD1,.,15,TRBV19,TRBJ1-4,CASSARTGGWEKLFF,TGTGCCAGTAGCGCCCGGACAGGGGGATGGGAAAAACTGTTTTTT
TRBD1,.,15,TRBV2,TRBJ2-5,CASRSRDRVRETQYF,TGTGCCAGCAGATCCCGGGACAGGGTCCGCGAGACCCAGTACTTC
.,.,13,TRBV2,TRBJ1-4,CASAGGTNEKLFF,TGTGCCAGCGCTGGAGGGACGAATGAAAAACTGTTTTTT
.,few,12,TRBV6-5,TRBJ1-2,CAIRRGMVGYTF,TGTGCCATCCGGAGGGGAATGGTTGGCTACACCTTC
TRBD2,.,16,TRBV19,TRBJ2-2,CASRTSGGANTGELFF,TGTGCCAGTAGAACTAGCGGGGGCGCGAACACCGGGGAGCTGTTTTTT
.,few,16,TRBV4-1,TRBJ1-5,CASSQDSGQSYQPQHF,TGCGCCAGCAGCCAAGATTCAGGACAGTCATACCAGCCCCAGCATTTT
.,few,15,TRBV28,TRBJ2-3,CASSSQQGLTDTQYF,TGTGCCAGCAGTTCGCAACAGGGATTAACAGATACGCAGTATTTT